This T cell receptor (beta chain) is drawn from a study of metastatic and nonmetastatic thyroid tumors. Study information: The comparison covered peripheral blood and tumor or nodule tissue in malignant and benign thyroid patients.

Overall study results and limits: Malignant thyroid tumors reportedly exceeded benign nodules significantly in TCR beta diversity, with the difference appearing in blood and tumor.

Thyroid surgery took place with no prior treatment in any patient. This clone came up many times. The target antigen is unknown. TCRdb reprocessed the PCR reads using MiXCR. The sample shows under 45,000 clones, 18% of them seen only once. This TCR was recovered from a female donor with papillary thyroid cancer or a benign thyroid nodule (not recorded which). Some clones in this sample may be carry-over from other donors' samples. The sample consisted of tumor tissue.

The CDR3 is CSASGGRDQPQHF. The CDR3, as DNA: TGCAGTGCTAGCGGAGGCCGGGATCAGCCCCAGCATTTT. V is TRBV20-1 and J is TRBJ1-5, with D hard to call. V was shortened by 3 bases and J by 5 bases, with 11 bases between the two germline ends. Germline CDR1 reads DFQATT; CDR2 reads SNEGSKA (reference sequence). This CDR3 spans 13 amino acids.